What follows describes a single T cell receptor beta chain. The table came from immunoSEQ multiplex PCR; TCRdb's copy has only in-frame clones and leaves some out. The sample carries about 5,900 clones, 55% to 80% recorded once. The CDR3 is 15 residues long. Germline loops: CDR1 PRHDT, CDR2 FYEKMQ (reference sequence). V lost 5 bases to trimming and J lost 1 base; unmatched junction nucleotides: 5. This sample is part of a study of chemoradiotherapy in HPV16-positive cancers. V usage is TRBV13 and J usage is TRBJ1-1; 9 bases align to TRBD1. The TCR sequence derives from a human donor with HPV-associated anogenital cancer. The sample here was taken from a patient who underwent chemoradiotherapy. The CDR3 protein is CASSPKGQGNTEAFF. The CDR3 nucleotides read TGTGCCAGCAGCCCAAAGGGACAGGGGAACACTGAAGCTTTCTTT.